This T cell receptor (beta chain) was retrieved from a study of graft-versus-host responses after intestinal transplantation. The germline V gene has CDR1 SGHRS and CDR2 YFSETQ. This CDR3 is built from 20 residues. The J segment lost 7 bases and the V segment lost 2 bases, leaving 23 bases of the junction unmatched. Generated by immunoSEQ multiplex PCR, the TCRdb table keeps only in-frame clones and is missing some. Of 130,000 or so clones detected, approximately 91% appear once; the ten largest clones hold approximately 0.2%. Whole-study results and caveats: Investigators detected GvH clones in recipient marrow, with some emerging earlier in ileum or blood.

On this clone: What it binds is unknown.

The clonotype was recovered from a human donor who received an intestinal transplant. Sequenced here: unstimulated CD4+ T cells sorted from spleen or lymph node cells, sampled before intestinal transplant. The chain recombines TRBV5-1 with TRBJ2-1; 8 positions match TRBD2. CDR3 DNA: TGCGCCAGCAGCTTAGTCAAAACTAAGACTAGCGAATCCCTTTTGAATGAGCAGTTCTTC. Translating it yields CASSLVKTKTSESLLNEQFF. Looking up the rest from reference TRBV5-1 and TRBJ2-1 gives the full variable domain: KAGVTQTPRYLIKTRGQQVTLSCSPISGHRSVSWYQQTPGQGLQFLFEYFSETQRNKGNFPGRFSGRQFSNSRSEMNVSTLELGDSALYLCASSLVKTKTSESLLNEQFFGPGTRLTVL.